There are a few counts of the clone carrying this T cell receptor (beta chain). Profiled with immunoSEQ multiplex PCR; TCRdb holds only in-frame clones, not every one. The sample holds about 210,000 clones, around 88% seen once. The CDR3 covers 15 residues. Germline V gene lookup returns CDR1 SGHVS and CDR2 FNYEAQ. The V gene end was trimmed by 1 base and the J gene end by 9 bases; junction bases not matched to a gene: 8. The sample comes from a study of blood T cell repertoires in COVID-19. On the study more broadly: PBMCs, B-cell-depleted T cells, or T cells provided the cDNA or gDNA that made up the material.

The source of this sequence is a man in his forties or fifties with active or convalescent COVID-19. The chain is built from TRBV7-6 and TRBJ1-2; TRBD1 aligns across 10 bases. Input material: peripheral blood. CDR3 in DNA: TGTGCCAGCAGCTTAGGCCTTGGACAGGGGGACAGCTACACCTTC. Amino acid sequence: CASSLGLGQGDSYTF. The variable domain in full, with the rest retrieved from reference TRBV7-6 and TRBJ1-2, is GAGVSQSPRYKVTKRGQDVALRCDPISGHVSLYWYRQALGQGPEFLTYFNYEAQQDKSGLPNDRFSAERPEGSISTLTIQRTEQRDSAMYRCASSLGLGQGDSYTFGSGTRLTVV.